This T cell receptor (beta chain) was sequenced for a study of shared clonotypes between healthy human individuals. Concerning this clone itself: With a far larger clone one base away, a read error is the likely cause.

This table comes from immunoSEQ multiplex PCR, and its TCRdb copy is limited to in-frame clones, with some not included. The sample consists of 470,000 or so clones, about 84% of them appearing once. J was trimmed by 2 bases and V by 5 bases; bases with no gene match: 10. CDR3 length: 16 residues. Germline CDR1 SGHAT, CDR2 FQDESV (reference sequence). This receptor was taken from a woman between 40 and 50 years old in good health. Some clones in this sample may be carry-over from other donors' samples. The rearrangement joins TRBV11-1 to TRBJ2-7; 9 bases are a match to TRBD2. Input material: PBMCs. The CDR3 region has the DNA TGTGCCAGCAGCCTCACCGGGACTAGCTGGACCTACGAGCAGTACTTC. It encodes CASSLTGTSWTYEQYF. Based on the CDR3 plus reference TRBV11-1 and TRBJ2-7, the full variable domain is EAEVAQSPRYKITEKSQAVAFWCDPISGHATLYWYRQILGQGPELLVQFQDESVVDDSQLPKDRFSAERLKGVDSTLKIQPAELGDSAMYLCASSLTGTSWTYEQYFGPGTRLTVT.